The present TCR beta chain was sequenced within a study of T cells in Graves' hyperthyroidism and ophthalmopathy. Overall study: Peripheral blood was acquired at first diagnosis, ahead of any therapy whatsoever.

Germline V CDR1 and CDR2: ENHRY, SYGVKD. V was cut by 0 bases and J by 0 bases, with 8 bases left in between. The CDR3 has 15 amino acids. Patients having uncontrolled infection, another autoimmune disease, pregnancy or lactation were not included. This clonotype was seen ten or more times. No antigen is known for it. Using RNA transcripts as the source, TCR beta CDR3 regions were amplified. RT-PCR in the first round (using the HTBI primer set) targeted the TCR CDR3. TCRdb fed the multiplex PCR reads into MiXCR, producing one record per CDR3 protein. The repertoire holds about 520,000 distinct CDR3 sequences, with around a quarter as singletons. General study findings and limits: Blood also carried most thyroid clonotypes expanded above 0.001. Separation of ophthalmopathy from stable hyperthyroidism was achieved by a 13 V-J model.

This chain joins TRBV10-3 and TRBJ1-2, with unresolved D. The sequencing input was blood. This clonotype was sampled from a woman under 40 with Graves' ophthalmopathy. CDR3 sequence reads: CAISESTGSNYGYTF. In DNA, the CDR3 is TGTGCCATCAGTGAGTCGACCGGGTCTAACTATGGCTACACCTTC.